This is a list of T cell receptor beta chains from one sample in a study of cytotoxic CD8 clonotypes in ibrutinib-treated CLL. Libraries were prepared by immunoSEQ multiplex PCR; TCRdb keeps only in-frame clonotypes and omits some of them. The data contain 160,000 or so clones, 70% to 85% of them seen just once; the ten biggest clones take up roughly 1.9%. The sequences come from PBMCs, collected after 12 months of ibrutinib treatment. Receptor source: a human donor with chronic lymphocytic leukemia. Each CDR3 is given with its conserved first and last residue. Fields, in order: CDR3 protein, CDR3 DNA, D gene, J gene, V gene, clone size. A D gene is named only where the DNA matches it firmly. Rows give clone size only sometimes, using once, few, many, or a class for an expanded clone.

CASSPRGYSNQPQHF TGTGCCAGCAGCCCTCGGGGGTATAGCAATCAGCCCCAGCATTTT - TRBJ1-5 TRBV5-8 -
CASSSPGTGTSYGYTF TGCGCCAGCAGCTCCCCCGGGACAGGGACATCCTATGGCTACACCTTC TRBD1 TRBJ1-2 TRBV4-1 -
CASTRRDREQPQHF TGTGCCAGTACCCGACGGGACAGGGAACAGCCCCAGCATTTT TRBD1 TRBJ1-5 TRBV19 -
CAWTALETQYF TGTGCCTGGACTGCACTGGAGACCCAGTACTTC - TRBJ2-5 TRBV30 -
CASRETGILSYNEQFF TGTGCCAGCAGAGAGACAGGGATTCTCTCCTACAATGAGCAGTTCTTC TRBD1 TRBJ2-1 TRBV13 -
CASSLEAGTEAFF TGTGCCAGCAGCCTCGAAGCGGGGACTGAAGCTTTCTTT - TRBJ1-1 TRBV4-2 -
CASSLTLQRTIYF TGTGCCAGCAGCCTGACATTGCAGCGCACCATATATTTT - TRBJ1-3 TRBV5-8 once
CASSTNRGGYTF TGTGCCAGCAGTACCAACAGAGGTGGCTACACCTTC - TRBJ1-2 TRBV6-1 -
CASSLADTRNYGYTF TGTGCCAGCAGCTTGGCCGATACAAGGAACTATGGCTACACCTTC - TRBJ1-2 TRBV5-4 -
CASSLGRGRSDTQYF TGCGCCAGCAGCTTGGGCAGGGGTAGGTCAGATACGCAGTATTTT - TRBJ2-3 TRBV5-1 -
CASSVAGRGDEKLFF TGTGCCAGCAGCGTAGCGGGGCGGGGTGATGAAAAACTGTTTTTT - TRBJ1-4 TRBV9 -
CASSPRQGPDTQYF TGCGCCAGCAGCCCTCGACAGGGCCCAGATACGCAGTATTTT TRBD1 TRBJ2-3 TRBV5-1 -
CASSALISNQPQHF TGTGCCAGCTCTGCCCTTATTAGCAATCAGCCCCAGCATTTT - TRBJ1-5 TRBV6-1 -
CASSLTAYEQYF TGTGCCAGCAGTTTAACGGCCTACGAGCAGTACTTC - TRBJ2-7 TRBV28 -
CALSVIRAGELFF TGTGCGTTATCCGTCATCAGGGCCGGGGAGCTGTTTTTT - TRBJ2-2 TRBV10-3 -
CASSQDGGSGNTIYF TGTGCCAGCAGCCAAGATGGGGGCTCTGGAAACACCATATATTTT - TRBJ1-3 TRBV4-2 -
CASSPLGLAVGNEQFF TGTGCCAGCAGCCCCCTAGGACTAGCTGTTGGTAATGAGCAGTTCTTC TRBD2 TRBJ2-1 TRBV7-9 -
CASSSPDRYNEQFF TGTGCCAGCAGCTCCCCGGACAGATACAATGAGCAGTTCTTC - TRBJ2-1 TRBV7-3 -
CASSFRTGSNYGYTF TGTGCCAGCAGTTTCAGGACAGGGTCTAACTATGGCTACACCTTC TRBD1 TRBJ1-2 TRBV27 -
CASSYRADQETQYF TGTGCCAGCAGTTACCGGGCGGATCAAGAGACCCAGTACTTC - TRBJ2-5 TRBV6-5 -
CASRTGGDYGYTF TGTGCCAGCAGGACAGGGGGCGACTATGGCTACACCTTC TRBD1 TRBJ1-2 TRBV28 -
CASSAASAGYNEQFF TGTGCCAGCAGTGCCGCGTCGGCTGGCTACAATGAGCAGTTCTTC - TRBJ2-1 TRBV6-1 -
CAIVLNTEAFF TGTGCCATCGTCTTGAACACTGAAGCTTTCTTT - TRBJ1-1 TRBV28 -
CAWSVLTGVSEAFF TGTGCCTGGAGTGTACTTACCGGGGTGTCTGAAGCTTTCTTT - TRBJ1-1 TRBV30 -